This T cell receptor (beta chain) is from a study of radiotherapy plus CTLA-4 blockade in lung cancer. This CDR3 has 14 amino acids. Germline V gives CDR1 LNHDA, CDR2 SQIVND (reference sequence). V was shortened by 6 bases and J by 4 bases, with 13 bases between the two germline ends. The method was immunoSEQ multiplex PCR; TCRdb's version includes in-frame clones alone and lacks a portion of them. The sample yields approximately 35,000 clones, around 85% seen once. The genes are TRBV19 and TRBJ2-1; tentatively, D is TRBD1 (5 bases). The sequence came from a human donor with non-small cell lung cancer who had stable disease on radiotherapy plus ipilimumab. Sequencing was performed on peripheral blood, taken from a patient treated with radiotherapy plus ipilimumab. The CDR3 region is CASRGADGYNEQFF. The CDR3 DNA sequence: TGTGCCAGTAGAGGGGCCGATGGGTACAATGAGCAGTTCTTC.